This T cell receptor (beta chain) was found in a study of T cell responses to AZD1222 COVID-19 vaccine. Germline-derived CDR1 and CDR2 are SGHRS and YFSETQ. The V and J ends lost 2 bases and 1 base respectively, with 16 bases between them. There are 18 residues in the CDR3. Comment on this clone: The antigen is undetermined.

Libraries were prepared by immunoSEQ multiplex PCR; TCRdb keeps only in-frame clonotypes and omits some of them. This table has 80,000 to 100,000 clones, around 84% appearing once. Study-level results: Donors were largely white British and mainly female; clonal diversity was possibly underestimated. As reported, nearly half of all spike-specific TCRs target variant regions that are unmutated. Among those given AZD1222, only five or six were seropositive at baseline.

The rearrangement links TRBV5-1 to TRBJ1-6; D perhaps matches TRBD1 (5 bases). The input for sequencing was peripheral blood, taken 28 days after the second AZD1222 dose. The TCR was taken from an adult who received the AZD1222 COVID-19 vaccine. DNA of the CDR3: TGCGCCAGCAGCTTATCTTCGGGGGGTAGATCCTATAATTCACCCCTCCACTTT. Protein: CASSLSSGGRSYNSPLHF.